This T cell receptor beta chain was obtained from a study of a mutant IDH1 vaccine in newly diagnosed glioma. Study background: Investigators started vaccination 4-6 weeks after radiotherapy alone, or with temozolomide cycles. Antecedent treatment encompassed radiotherapy, temozolomide, or their combination; the majority received both. Notes on the study in general: Changes to the top peripheral T cell clonotypes appeared unrelated to pseudoprogression.

Time point given: week 5, during vaccination. All doses held 300 ug of mutant IDH1 20-mer peptide, with topical imiquimod. Astrocytomas found in donors were new, WHO grade 3 or 4, IDH1-mutant and ATRX-lost. Trimming took off 8 bases at V and 9 bases at J, with 2 bases between the two ends. The CDR3 loop spans 8 amino acids. The germline V gene encodes CDR1 GTSNPN and CDR2 SVGIG (reference sequence). As for this clone: Its antigen remains unidentified.

Sequencing used immunoSEQ multiplex PCR; TCRdb keeps in-frame clones, though not all of them. The repertoire holds 49,000 or so clones, with roughly 73% as singletons. This receptor was taken from a woman in her thirties or forties with glioma. The material sequenced was PBMCs, taken from a glioma patient whose treatment included an IDH1 peptide vaccine. The V call is TRBV30, the J call TRBJ1-6; D unresolved. The CDR3 DNA is TGTGCCACTTCACCCCTCCACTTT. Its translation: CATSPLHF.